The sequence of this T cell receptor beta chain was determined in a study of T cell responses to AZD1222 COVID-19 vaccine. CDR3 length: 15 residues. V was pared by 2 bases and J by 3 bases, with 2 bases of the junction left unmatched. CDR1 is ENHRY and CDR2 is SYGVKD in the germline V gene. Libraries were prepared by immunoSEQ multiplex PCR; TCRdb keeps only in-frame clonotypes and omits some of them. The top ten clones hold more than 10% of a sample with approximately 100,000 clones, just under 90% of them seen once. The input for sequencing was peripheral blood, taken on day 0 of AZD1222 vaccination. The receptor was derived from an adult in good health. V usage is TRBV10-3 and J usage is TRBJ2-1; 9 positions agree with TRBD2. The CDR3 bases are TGTGCCATCAGTGAGCGGACTAGCGACTACAATGAGCAGTTCTTC. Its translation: CAISERTSDYNEQFF.